This T cell receptor beta chain was identified during a study of CD4 and CD8 cells across lung adenocarcinoma regions. MiXCR, applied by TCRdb to the PCR reads, yields one record per CDR3 protein. The sample yields fewer than 30,000 distinct CDR3 sequences, about half seen once. A remark on this clonotype: Germline is not matched at one junction end, which may reflect a read error.

Donors had localized lung adenocarcinoma, a non-small cell lung cancer. The CDR3 is 16 amino acids. Germline V CDR1 and CDR2: MNHNS, SASEGT. Sample: CD8+ T cells from the center of a lung tumor. This chain connects TRBV6-1 to TRBJ2-5, with D tentatively TRBD2 (6 bases). The TCR sequence derives from a male donor with lung adenocarcinoma. The CD4 and CD8 labels of this study may be unreliable. CDR3 in amino acids: CACAGLGGRVRETQYF. CDR3 nucleotides: TGTGCCTGCGCGGGGCTCGGGGGACGGGTCCGGGAGACCCAGTATTTC.